This section outlines one TCR beta chain sequence together with its context. The data belong to a study of response to subunit inactivated influenza vaccine. The germline CDR1 and CDR2 sequences are MGHRA and YSYEKL. This CDR3 has 15 residues. Trimming cost V 0 bases and J 2 bases; bases outside gene matches: 0. One entry per CDR3 protein results from TCRdb running MiXCR on the RT-PCR reads. The sample shows 750,000 to 850,000 distinct CDR3 sequences, approximately 17% of them seen only once. The receptor's source is a man aged 50 to 59 who received an inactivated influenza vaccine. This specimen was PBMCs from blood, taken 4 to 6 days after vaccination. V gene TRBV4-1 combines with J gene TRBJ1-3; 8 nucleotides align to TRBD1. The CDR3 DNA reads as TGCGCCAGCAGCCAAGACAGGGGGCCTGGAAACACCATATATTTT. Translating it yields CASSQDRGPGNTIYF.